The sequence of this T cell receptor (beta chain) was determined in a study of human thymus T cells. Germline CDR1 and CDR2: SGHRS and YFSETQ. The V end lost 0 bases, the J end lost 2 bases, and 18 bases lay between the germline ends. The CDR3 extends over 17 amino acids. Method: immunoSEQ multiplex PCR; TCRdb's copy keeps in-frame clones and lacks some. This sample has approximately 70,000 clones, with 90% to 95% found just once. Concerning this clone: Its antigen is unidentified.

Resections from corrective heart surgery provided thymus tissue. Whole-study results and caveats: Seemingly biased V and J gene usage marked thymic and blood repertoires.

This chain joins TRBV5-1 and TRBJ2-7; the D gene is possibly TRBD2 (6 bases). This sequence originates from a girl under two years old with a congenital heart defect but otherwise immunologically healthy. The material sequenced was thymus tissue. CDR3 residues: CASSLAYAGIRAYEQYF. The CDR3 bases are TGCGCCAGCAGCTTGGCTTATGCGGGGATCAGGGCCTACGAGCAGTACTTC.